These 4 T cell receptor beta chains share one sample of origin, sequenced in a study of cytotoxic CD8 clonotypes in ibrutinib-treated CLL. Produced via immunoSEQ multiplex PCR; TCRdb's table is partial and in-frame only. The data hold hundreds of thousands of clones, with around four fifths observed a single time. Sequenced here: PBMCs, sampled before ibrutinib treatment. The origin of the receptors is a human donor with chronic lymphocytic leukemia.

V and J are TRBV7-2 and TRBJ2-7, with D possibly being TRBD1 or TRBD2 (5 bases each). Germline values: CDR1 SGHTA, CDR2 FQGNSA. The V gene lost 1 base and the J gene lost 2 bases, with 12 bases spanning the gap. There are 15 residues in the CDR3. The CDR3: CASSLVQGATYEQYF. DNA for the CDR3: TGTGCCAGCAGCTTAGTGCAGGGAGCTACCTACGAGCAGTACTTC.

The rearrangement uses TRBV5-1 and TRBJ1-1, with 7 positions matching TRBD1. The CDR3 contains 14 residues. With 4 bases clipped from V and 6 bases from J, the junction kept 9 bases outside the gene matches. In germline, CDR1 is SGHRS, CDR2 YFSETQ. CDR3 nucleotides: TGCGCCAGCAGCAACCGACAGGGACTTGCTGAAGCTTTCTTT. Amino acids: CASSNRQGLAEAFF. Supplemented by reference TRBV5-1 and TRBJ1-1, the full variable domain reads KAGVTQTPRYLIKTRGQQVTLSCSPISGHRSVSWYQQTPGQGLQFLFEYFSETQRNKGNFPGRFSGRQFSNSRSEMNVSTLELGDSALYLCASSNRQGLAEAFFGQGTRLTVV.

The chain uses TRBV5-3 and TRBJ2-7; the match to TRBD2 covers 10 bases. TRBV5-3 is an ORF; its function is uncertain. The length of the CDR3 is 16 residues. V shed 3 bases, J shed 3 bases, and the junction held 9 bases outside the gene matches. The CDR3: CARSSTLAGEFYEQYF. The CDR3 DNA follows: TGTGCCAGAAGCTCGACGCTAGCGGGAGAGTTCTACGAGCAGTACTTC.

The rearrangement links TRBV11-1 to TRBJ2-5; 7 nucleotides match TRBD2. Germline values: CDR1 SGHAT, CDR2 FQDESV (reference sequence). V lost 5 bases to trimming and J lost 4 bases; unmatched junction nucleotides: 7. There are 14 residues in the CDR3. CDR3 bases: TGTGCCAGCAGCCTCCCGGGCGGGAGAGAGACCCAGTACTTC. This encodes CASSLPGGRETQYF. Full variable domain (remainder filled in from reference TRBV11-1 and TRBJ2-5): EAEVAQSPRYKITEKSQAVAFWCDPISGHATLYWYRQILGQGPELLVQFQDESVVDDSQLPKDRFSAERLKGVDSTLKIQPAELGDSAMYLCASSLPGGRETQYFGPGTRLLVL.